The rows below give T cell receptor beta chains drawn from one sample of a study of early T cells in non-severe SARS-CoV-2 infection. TCRdb reanalysed the 5' RACE reads using MiXCR and keeps one entry per CDR3 protein. Seen here are more than 75,000 distinct CDR3 sequences, about 13% observed once, and the top ten hold approximately 5.7%. Sequenced sample: whole blood. These receptors came from an adult who was a healthcare worker with PCR-confirmed SARS-CoV-2 infection or an uninfected control (not recorded which). Both conserved end residues are part of each CDR3. Each record gives: V gene, J gene, D gene, clone size, CDR3 protein, CDR3 DNA. The D gene is left open where the match is weak. The size entry is marked missing in some rows and otherwise reads once, few, many or a size class.

v_gene: TRBV28
j_gene: TRBJ2-7
d_gene: .
abundance: .
CDR3aa: CASSPPFYEQYF
CDR3nt: TGTGCCAGCAGTCCGCCTTTCTACGAGCAGTACTTC

v_gene: TRBV18
j_gene: TRBJ2-1
d_gene: TRBD2
abundance: medium-sized
CDR3aa: CASSPPGGRTHNEQFF
CDR3nt: TGTGCCAGCTCACCACCGGGCGGGAGGACTCACAATGAGCAGTTCTTC

v_gene: TRBV10-3
j_gene: TRBJ2-3
d_gene: TRBD2
abundance: many
CDR3aa: CAISLAGSTDTQYF
CDR3nt: TGTGCCATCAGTCTAGCGGGGAGCACAGATACGCAGTATTTT

v_gene: TRBV20-1
j_gene: TRBJ2-7
d_gene: .
abundance: many
CDR3aa: CSAVQRYEQYF
CDR3nt: TGCAGTGCTGTTCAGAGGTACGAGCAGTACTTC

v_gene: TRBV12-3/TRBV12-4
j_gene: TRBJ2-7
d_gene: TRBD2
abundance: few
CDR3aa: CASSLRGTSGRARLYEQYF
CDR3nt: TGTGCCAGCAGTTTAAGGGGGACTAGCGGGAGGGCCCGGCTGTACGAGCAGTACTTC

v_gene: TRBV11-2
j_gene: TRBJ2-3
d_gene: .
abundance: .
CDR3aa: CASSQGRGGRTDTQYF
CDR3nt: TGTGCCAGCAGCCAAGGCCGAGGGGGACGGACAGATACGCAGTATTTT

v_gene: TRBV7-2
j_gene: TRBJ2-7
d_gene: .
abundance: few
CDR3aa: CASSLGGFPYEQYF
CDR3nt: TGTGCCAGCAGCTTAGGAGGGTTTCCCTACGAGCAGTACTTC

v_gene: TRBV5-4
j_gene: TRBJ2-3
d_gene: .
abundance: few
CDR3aa: CASSGLYTDTQYF
CDR3nt: TGTGCCAGCAGCGGGTTGTACACAGATACGCAGTATTTT

v_gene: TRBV14
j_gene: TRBJ1-4
d_gene: .
abundance: many
CDR3aa: CASSQGFPNQLFF
CDR3nt: TGTGCCAGCAGCCAAGGATTTCCGAACCAACTGTTTTTT

v_gene: TRBV7-2
j_gene: TRBJ1-6
d_gene: .
abundance: few
CDR3aa: CASSSREGLDSPLHF
CDR3nt: TGTGCCAGCAGCTCCCGAGAGGGTCTGGACTCACCCCTCCACTTT

v_gene: TRBV4-1
j_gene: TRBJ2-3
d_gene: TRBD2
abundance: .
CDR3aa: CASSLSGTIRADTQYF
CDR3nt: TGCGCCAGCAGCCTTTCCGGGACTATACGGGCAGATACGCAGTATTTT

v_gene: TRBV21-1
j_gene: TRBJ1-4
d_gene: .
abundance: many
CDR3aa: CASSKPTDAGVHQSRDEKLFF
CDR3nt: TGTGCCAGCAGCAAACCTACGGACGCAGGGGTACATCAAAGTCGGGATGAAAAACTGTTTTTT

v_gene: TRBV6-5
j_gene: TRBJ2-6
d_gene: .
abundance: many
CDR3aa: CASNRDGSSGANVLTF
CDR3nt: TGTGCCAGCAACCGGGACGGCAGCTCTGGGGCCAACGTCCTGACTTTC

v_gene: TRBV9
j_gene: TRBJ1-3
d_gene: .
abundance: few
CDR3aa: CASSVVPVGASGNTIYF
CDR3nt: TGTGCCAGCAGCGTAGTACCTGTGGGGGCTTCTGGAAACACCATATATTTT

v_gene: TRBV2
j_gene: TRBJ1-2
d_gene: .
abundance: .
CDR3aa: CASSGQRFYGYTF
CDR3nt: TGTGCCAGCAGTGGACAGAGATTCTATGGCTACACCTTC

v_gene: TRBV20-1
j_gene: TRBJ2-1
d_gene: .
abundance: few
CDR3aa: CSAPIISYNEQFF
CDR3nt: TGCAGTGCTCCTATCATCTCCTACAATGAGCAGTTCTTC

v_gene: TRBV29-1
j_gene: TRBJ2-1
d_gene: .
abundance: .
CDR3aa: CSVDSSQGNEQFF
CDR3nt: TGCAGCGTCGACAGCTCTCAGGGCAATGAGCAGTTCTTC

v_gene: TRBV7-9
j_gene: TRBJ2-1
d_gene: TRBD2
abundance: few
CDR3aa: CASSLVSKLAGGDNEQFF
CDR3nt: TGTGCCAGCAGCCTAGTATCCAAACTAGCGGGAGGGGACAATGAGCAGTTCTTC

v_gene: TRBV5-1
j_gene: TRBJ2-3
d_gene: TRBD2
abundance: .
CDR3aa: CASSRWTSGSSDTQYF
CDR3nt: TGCGCCAGCAGCCGCTGGACTAGCGGGAGTTCAGATACGCAGTATTTT

v_gene: TRBV29-1
j_gene: TRBJ1-2
d_gene: .
abundance: many
CDR3aa: CSVSATLLDRRYTF
CDR3nt: TGCAGCGTTTCTGCCACCCTACTCGACAGGAGATACACCTTC

v_gene: TRBV6-2/TRBV6-3
j_gene: TRBJ1-2
d_gene: .
abundance: many
CDR3aa: CASSYGVRSAFNYGYTF
CDR3nt: TGTGCCAGCAGTTACGGGGTGCGCAGCGCCTTTAACTATGGCTACACCTTC

v_gene: TRBV7-7
j_gene: TRBJ2-7
d_gene: .
abundance: few
CDR3aa: CASSLGEFYEQYF
CDR3nt: TGTGCCAGCAGCTTAGGCGAGTTCTACGAGCAGTACTTC

v_gene: TRBV20-1
j_gene: TRBJ2-7
d_gene: TRBD1
abundance: few
CDR3aa: CSAAKTGAGREQYF
CDR3nt: TGCAGTGCTGCGAAGACAGGGGCAGGTCGCGAGCAGTACTTC

v_gene: TRBV7-6
j_gene: TRBJ2-5
d_gene: TRBD1
abundance: few
CDR3aa: CASSLVGDRAQETQYF
CDR3nt: TGTGCCAGCAGCTTAGTAGGGGACAGGGCCCAAGAGACCCAGTACTTC

v_gene: TRBV12-3/TRBV12-4
j_gene: TRBJ2-1
d_gene: .
abundance: few
CDR3aa: CASSVASIGQNEQFF
CDR3nt: TGTGCCAGTTCCGTGGCTAGTATAGGACAGAATGAGCAGTTCTTC

v_gene: TRBV20-1
j_gene: TRBJ2-5
d_gene: .
abundance: many
CDR3aa: CSAREIGVGQETQYF
CDR3nt: TGCAGTGCTAGAGAAATCGGCGTCGGACAAGAGACCCAGTACTTC

v_gene: TRBV9
j_gene: TRBJ2-2
d_gene: .
abundance: few
CDR3aa: CASSVGSSNTGELFF
CDR3nt: TGTGCCAGCAGCGTAGGGAGTTCGAACACCGGGGAGCTGTTTTTT

v_gene: TRBV6-6
j_gene: TRBJ2-7
d_gene: .
abundance: few
CDR3aa: CASRPGGTYEQYF
CDR3nt: TGTGCCAGCAGACCAGGCGGGACCTACGAGCAGTACTTC

v_gene: TRBV4-2
j_gene: TRBJ1-3
d_gene: .
abundance: .
CDR3aa: CASSPTRAPGNTIYF
CDR3nt: TGTGCCAGCAGCCCTACTAGGGCACCTGGAAACACCATATATTTT

v_gene: TRBV7-9
j_gene: TRBJ1-6
d_gene: TRBD1
abundance: .
CDR3aa: CASSSPSDRGGSPLHF
CDR3nt: TGTGCCAGCAGCTCCCCCTCGGACAGGGGCGGTTCACCCCTCCACTTT

v_gene: TRBV4-2
j_gene: TRBJ2-3
d_gene: TRBD2
abundance: few
CDR3aa: CASSQGEASGADTQYF
CDR3nt: TGTGCCAGCAGCCAAGGGGAGGCTAGCGGGGCCGATACGCAGTATTTT

v_gene: TRBV7-8
j_gene: TRBJ1-5
d_gene: TRBD1
abundance: .
CDR3aa: CASSSAHDRGLRILSNQPQHF
CDR3nt: TGTGCCAGCAGCTCCGCCCACGACAGGGGACTAAGGATACTTAGCAATCAGCCCCAGCATTTT

v_gene: TRBV18
j_gene: TRBJ2-1
d_gene: .
abundance: medium-sized
CDR3aa: CASSPISSDNNEQFF
CDR3nt: TGTGCCAGCTCACCAATCTCGTCCGACAACAATGAGCAGTTCTTC

v_gene: TRBV5-1
j_gene: TRBJ2-7
d_gene: TRBD1
abundance: few
CDR3aa: CASSLADRDEQYF
CDR3nt: TGCGCCAGCAGCTTGGCCGACAGGGACGAGCAGTACTTC

v_gene: TRBV11-2
j_gene: TRBJ1-1
d_gene: TRBD1
abundance: .
CDR3aa: CASSLGTATHEAFF
CDR3nt: TGTGCCAGCAGCTTGGGGACAGCTACCCATGAAGCTTTCTTT

v_gene: TRBV27
j_gene: TRBJ1-5
d_gene: TRBD1
abundance: few
CDR3aa: CASSRQGEQPQHF
CDR3nt: TGTGCCAGCAGCAGACAGGGGGAGCAGCCCCAGCATTTT

v_gene: TRBV6-5
j_gene: TRBJ2-1
d_gene: .
abundance: many
CDR3aa: CASSYRGESQFF
CDR3nt: TGTGCCAGCAGTTACAGGGGTGAAAGTCAGTTCTTC

v_gene: TRBV12-3/TRBV12-4
j_gene: TRBJ2-5
d_gene: .
abundance: many
CDR3aa: CASSNGGREETQYF
CDR3nt: TGTGCCAGCAGCAATGGAGGGAGAGAAGAGACCCAGTACTTC

v_gene: TRBV7-9
j_gene: TRBJ2-1
d_gene: .
abundance: .
CDR3aa: CASSLEGGNEQFF
CDR3nt: TGTGCCAGCAGCTTAGAGGGAGGAAATGAGCAGTTCTTC

v_gene: TRBV12-3/TRBV12-4
j_gene: TRBJ1-2
d_gene: .
abundance: many
CDR3aa: CASSFQGKTYGYTF
CDR3nt: TGTGCCAGCAGTTTCCAGGGGAAAACATATGGCTACACCTTC

v_gene: TRBV29-1
j_gene: TRBJ2-3
d_gene: .
abundance: .
CDR3aa: CSVQRDLPGDTQYF
CDR3nt: TGCAGCGTTCAAAGGGACCTTCCGGGAGATACGCAGTATTTT

v_gene: TRBV5-5
j_gene: TRBJ1-2
d_gene: .
abundance: .
CDR3aa: CASSLAGGAGALYGYTF
CDR3nt: TGTGCCAGCAGCTTGGCGGGCGGGGCAGGGGCGCTTTATGGCTACACCTTC

v_gene: TRBV18
j_gene: TRBJ2-7
d_gene: TRBD1
abundance: few
CDR3aa: CASSRKPGQGGYEQYF
CDR3nt: TGTGCCAGCTCACGGAAACCGGGACAGGGGGGATACGAGCAGTACTTC

v_gene: TRBV11-2
j_gene: TRBJ1-4
d_gene: .
abundance: .
CDR3aa: CASSQVRRREKLFF
CDR3nt: TGTGCCAGCAGCCAAGTCCGAAGGCGAGAAAAACTGTTTTTT

v_gene: TRBV12-3/TRBV12-4
j_gene: TRBJ2-7
d_gene: .
abundance: .
CDR3aa: CASSFRGQSYEQYF
CDR3nt: TGTGCCAGCAGTTTCAGGGGTCAGTCCTACGAGCAGTACTTC

v_gene: TRBV4-1
j_gene: TRBJ2-1
d_gene: .
abundance: many
CDR3aa: CASSQGSARSIVNEQFF
CDR3nt: TGCGCCAGCAGCCAAGGTAGCGCCAGAAGTATCGTCAATGAGCAGTTCTTC

v_gene: TRBV6-5
j_gene: TRBJ2-1
d_gene: TRBD2
abundance: many
CDR3aa: CASSQRLAGVGNEQFF
CDR3nt: TGTGCCAGCAGTCAACGACTAGCGGGGGTCGGCAATGAGCAGTTCTTC

v_gene: TRBV5-1
j_gene: TRBJ1-3
d_gene: .
abundance: once
CDR3aa: CASRRDHSEYTIYF
CDR3nt: TGCGCCAGCCGCCGGGACCACTCCGAATACACCATATATTTT

v_gene: TRBV12-5
j_gene: TRBJ2-5
d_gene: .
abundance: few
CDR3aa: CASGLGRATQETQYF
CDR3nt: TGTGCTAGTGGTTTGGGTCGAGCCACCCAAGAGACCCAGTACTTC

v_gene: TRBV28
j_gene: TRBJ1-3
d_gene: TRBD1
abundance: few
CDR3aa: CASHPDGRGLGNTIYF
CDR3nt: TGTGCCAGCCATCCCGACGGCAGGGGGCTTGGAAACACCATATATTTT

v_gene: TRBV5-4
j_gene: TRBJ2-2
d_gene: .
abundance: few
CDR3aa: CASSLGDHRTGELFF
CDR3nt: TGTGCCAGCAGCCTGGGGGACCATAGGACCGGGGAGCTGTTTTTT

v_gene: TRBV11-3
j_gene: TRBJ2-3
d_gene: TRBD2
abundance: once
CDR3aa: CASNSGTSGTDTQYF
CDR3nt: TGTGCCAGCAACTCCGGGACTAGCGGCACAGATACGCAGTATTTT

v_gene: TRBV7-8
j_gene: TRBJ1-3
d_gene: .
abundance: few
CDR3aa: CASSVYRDAGNTIYF
CDR3nt: TGTGCCAGCAGCGTCTACCGGGACGCTGGAAACACCATATATTTT

v_gene: TRBV3-1
j_gene: TRBJ1-5
d_gene: .
abundance: .
CDR3aa: CASSQDISNQPQHF
CDR3nt: TGTGCCAGCAGCCAAGATATTAGCAATCAGCCCCAGCATTTT

v_gene: TRBV5-1
j_gene: TRBJ1-2
d_gene: .
abundance: few
CDR3aa: CASSLPGQLYGYTF
CDR3nt: TGCGCCAGCAGCTTGCCCGGACAGCTCTATGGCTACACCTTC

v_gene: TRBV6-5
j_gene: TRBJ1-5
d_gene: TRBD1
abundance: many
CDR3aa: CASSRETGVQPQHF
CDR3nt: TGTGCCAGCAGTAGGGAGACAGGGGTTCAGCCCCAGCATTTT

v_gene: TRBV28
j_gene: TRBJ2-7
d_gene: TRBD2
abundance: many
CDR3aa: CASSLFLAGGGEQYF
CDR3nt: TGTGCCAGCAGTTTATTCCTAGCGGGAGGGGGCGAGCAGTACTTC

v_gene: TRBV4-1
j_gene: TRBJ2-6
d_gene: .
abundance: few
CDR3aa: CASSQEGTLFSGANVLTF
CDR3nt: TGCGCCAGCAGCCAAGAAGGAACCCTTTTCTCTGGGGCCAACGTCCTGACTTTC

v_gene: TRBV4-1
j_gene: TRBJ2-7
d_gene: .
abundance: .
CDR3aa: CASSQWSGEQYF
CDR3nt: TGCGCCAGCAGCCAGTGGTCTGGCGAGCAGTACTTC

v_gene: TRBV6-6
j_gene: TRBJ1-1
d_gene: .
abundance: many
CDR3aa: CASSPGAGGEAFF
CDR3nt: TGTGCCAGCAGTCCGGGGGCCGGGGGAGAAGCTTTCTTT